This T cell receptor beta chain stems from a study of T cell responses to AZD1222 COVID-19 vaccine. Overall study: Researchers grouped second doses given at about 4 or about 12 weeks into one pool. General observations from the study: Seropositive at baseline were only a handful of AZD1222 recipients. Sampled repertoires all dated from after the peak T cell response. Among vaccine-associated CD4 TCRs, coverage spanned spike, with dominance at 160-218 and 743-854.

This clone was seen a single time. The target antigen is unknown. Assay used: immunoSEQ multiplex PCR; TCRdb lists only in-frame clones, some missing. The sample lists 75,000 to 100,000 clones; 85% to 95% were seen once. CDR3 length: 14 residues. Looked up from germline, CDR1 is MDHEN and CDR2 is SYDVKM. The V and J ends lost 6 bases and 4 bases, in that order; junction bases with no gene match: 5. Sample: peripheral blood, taken on day 0 of AZD1222 vaccination. V and J are TRBV28 and TRBJ2-7, with TRBD2 matching 11 bases. The source of this sequence is an adult in good health. The CDR3 is CASRGTSGRYEQYF. The CDR3 DNA reads as TGTGCCAGCAGGGGGACTAGCGGTCGGTACGAGCAGTACTTC.